The 22 T cell receptor beta chains below come from one sample, sequenced in a study of the immune and genomic landscape of osteosarcoma. Here immunoSEQ multiplex PCR was the method, and the copy in TCRdb shows in-frame clones only, minus some. The sample lists roughly 4,600 clones, over 70% occurring once. The post-treatment osteosarcoma tumors were primary, local recurrence or metastasis specimens from poor-prognosis patients. The source material was osteosarcoma tumor tissue from the lung. The receptors were sampled from a human donor with osteosarcoma.

The chain uses TRBV21-1 and TRBJ2-1; the D call TRBD1 from the table was never checked on the DNA. TRBV21-1 is a pseudogene segment. The CDR3 is 13 amino acids. CDR3 DNA sequence: TGTGCCAGGGTTCCAGGGGTCCACAATGAGCAGTTCTTC. Protein: CARVPGVHNEQFF.

The V call is TRBV19, the J call TRBJ2-2; 7 bases agree with TRBD2. Unmatched junction bases numbered 8, after V lost 7 bases and J lost 0 bases. This CDR3 is built from 16 residues. CDR1 and CDR2 (germline): LNHDA, SQIVND (reference sequence). The CDR3 DNA is TGTGCCAGTAATCCTATAGCGGGCTCGAACACCGGGGAGCTGTTTTTT. The encoded protein is CASNPIAGSNTGELFF.

J is TRBJ1-1 and V is TRBV7-8; TRBD1 might be the D (6 bases). Per germline, CDR1 SGHVS and CDR2 FQNEAQ. Trimming pared 4 bases from V and 0 bases from J, leaving 12 bases between. The CDR3 loop spans 15 amino acids. CDR3 nucleotide sequence: TGTGCCAGCAGCTCCCGGGAGGGGGTGAACACTGAAGCTTTCTTT. Protein product: CASSSREGVNTEAFF.

In nucleotides, the CDR3 is TGTGCCAGCAGTTCCGGGACTAGATTTGCAGATACGCAGTATTTT. Protein product: CASSSGTRFADTQYF. The J gene is TRBJ2-3, the V gene TRBV27; 8 positions match TRBD2. After removal of 4 bases from V and 4 bases from J, the junction contained 7 bases not matched to a gene. Germline V lookup: CDR1 MNHEY, CDR2 SMNVEV (reference sequence). The CDR3 has 15 amino acids.

This chain uses TRBV5-4 with TRBJ2-1; D is possibly TRBD2 (6 bases). Between the trimmed V and J ends, which lost 4 bases and 4 bases, there was a span of 15 bases. CDR1 and CDR2 (germline): SGHNT, YYREEE (reference sequence). The CDR3 runs to 15 residues. CDR3 in DNA: TGTGCCAGCAGCCCGGGACTTCAAGATTACAATGAGCAGTTCTTC. This sequence encodes CASSPGLQDYNEQFF.

This clone has just one count. This chain joins TRBV11-1 and TRBJ2-2; D is perhaps TRBD2 (6 bases). The V gene lost 3 bases and the J gene lost 9 bases, with 17 bases spanning the gap. The germline CDR1 and CDR2 sequences are SGHAT and FQDESV (reference sequence). This CDR3 contains 15 residues. CDR3: CASSFSGEDYRELFF. The CDR3 DNA reads TGTGCCAGCAGCTTTTCGGGGGAGGATTACAGGGAGCTGTTTTTT.

This chain uses TRBV19 with TRBJ1-1; TRBD1 might be the D (5 bases). The length of the CDR3 is 14 residues. V lost 5 bases and J lost 4, with 14 bases in between. CDR1 is LNHDA, CDR2 SQIVND, per germline (reference sequence). Written as DNA, the CDR3 is TGTGCCAGTAGTCCCCCAGGGATAACCACTGAAGCTTTCTTT. Its translation: CASSPPGITTEAFF.

This clone was recorded only once. This chain joins TRBV5-6 and TRBJ2-3; no firm D call. The CDR3 is 16 residues long. Trimming cost V 4 bases and J 0 bases, with 15 bases left between them. Germline V CDR1 and CDR2: SGHDT, YYEEEE. The CDR3 sequence is CASSLTWSSSTDTQYF. The CDR3 bases are TGTGCCAGCAGCCTGACGTGGAGCAGTAGCACAGATACGCAGTATTTT.

The chain uses TRBV18 and TRBJ2-1; 8 bases map to TRBD2. The CDR3 runs to 15 residues. Germline V lookup: CDR1 KGHSH, CDR2 LQKENI. Losses at the gene ends were 4 bases for V and 6 bases for J; bases not matched to a gene: 8. In nucleotides, the CDR3 is TGTGCCAGCTCACAATCACACGGGAGGGTCAATGAGCAGTTCTTC. Translating gives CASSQSHGRVNEQFF.

The rearrangement links TRBV30 to TRBJ2-7; maybe TRBD2 (5 bases). V was trimmed by 0 bases and J by 6 bases, leaving 15 bases between them. The CDR3 runs 14 residues. Germline CDR1 and CDR2: GTSNPN and SVGIG (reference sequence). The CDR3 sequence is CAWSVSLALSEQYF. The CDR3 DNA reads as TGTGCCTGGAGTGTGAGTCTAGCTTTATCCGAGCAGTACTTC.

The CDR3 DNA reads TGTGCCAGCAGCTTAGCGCTAGGGGCGGACACTGAAGCTTTCTTT. It yields the protein CASSLALGADTEAFF. The chain uses TRBV7-8 and TRBJ1-1, with a weak D call TRBD1 (5 bases). Germline V gene data show CDR1 as SGHVS and CDR2 as FQNEAQ. The length of the CDR3 is 15 residues. V lost 0 bases and J 3 bases, leaving 11 bases between the germline ends.

The gene calls are TRBV7-2 and TRBJ2-4; TRBD1 aligns across 7 bases. The V gene end was trimmed by 5 bases and the J gene end by 5 bases; junction bases not matched to a gene: 3. Germline V CDR1 and CDR2: SGHTA, FQGNSA. The CDR3 is made up of 13 amino acids. Here the CDR3 reads CASSLGTENIQYF. CDR3 DNA: TGTGCCAGCAGCCTCGGGACAGAAAACATTCAGTACTTC.

The chain's CDR3 is CASSFVSGLEQYF. The CDR3 region has the DNA TGTGCCAGCAGCTTCGTCTCAGGGCTCGAGCAGTACTTC. The V call is TRBV5-4, the J call TRBJ2-7, with D possibly TRBD1 on 5 matching bases. V was clipped by 2 bases and J by 6 bases, with 12 bases between them. Germline assignment: CDR1 SGHNT and CDR2 YYREEE (reference sequence). The CDR3 extends over 13 amino acids.

The chain employs TRBV6-5 and TRBJ2-1, with a possible D match to TRBD2 (6 bases). Looked up from germline, CDR1 is MNHEY and CDR2 is SVGAGI. V gave up 11 bases and J gave up 3 bases, with 14 bases separating them. The CDR3 runs 13 residues. CDR3: CAAASANYNEQFF. The CDR3, as DNA: TGTGCCGCGGCTAGCGCGAACTACAATGAGCAGTTCTTC.

This sequence joins TRBV11-1 and TRBJ2-4; D is perhaps TRBD1 or TRBD2 (5 bases each). Trimming took off 4 bases at V and 9 bases at J, with 19 bases between the two ends. Looked up from germline, CDR1 is SGHAT and CDR2 is FQDESV (reference sequence). The CDR3 loop spans 15 amino acids. Here the CDR3 DNA reads TGTGCCAGCAGCTCGAGGGCGCAGGGTCGGGGCATTCAGTACTTC. Protein: CASSSRAQGRGIQYF.

The chain links TRBV5-1 to TRBJ1-4, with TRBD1 identical over 7 bases. CDR1 SGHRS and CDR2 YFSETQ come from the germline V gene. The CDR3 loop spans 17 amino acids. After removal of 0 bases from V and 4 bases from J, the junction contained 9 bases not matched to a gene. CDR3 coding DNA: TGCGCCAGCAGCTTGGGGACAGGTCTAGGACGTAATGAAAAACTGTTTTTT. This sequence encodes CASSLGTGLGRNEKLFF.

The chain recombines TRBV18 with TRBJ1-1; tentatively, D is TRBD1 (5 bases). In germline, CDR1 is KGHSH, CDR2 LQKENI. The CDR3 contains 12 residues. V was shortened by 0 bases and J by 9 bases, with 8 bases between the two germline ends. CDR3 sequence: CASSPPGEKAFF. The CDR3 DNA reads as TGTGCCAGCTCACCACCGGGGGAGAAAGCTTTCTTT.

The J gene is TRBJ2-3, the V gene TRBV5-4, with a weak D call TRBD2 (5 bases). V was clipped by 3 bases and J by 7 bases, with 15 bases between them. The CDR3 length is 14 residues. Germline CDR1 reads SGHNT; CDR2 reads YYREEE (reference sequence). CDR3 amino acids: CASSSTPLANTQYF. CDR3 bases: TGTGCCAGCAGCTCGACACCCCTAGCTAATACGCAGTATTTT.

This clone was observed a single time. The chain couples TRBV18 to TRBJ1-1; D not resolved. Germline V gene sequence: CDR1 KGHSH, CDR2 LQKENI. The V end lost 6 bases, the J end lost 7 bases, and 18 bases lay between the germline ends. The length of the CDR3 is 14 residues. In DNA form, the CDR3 reads TGTGCCAGCTCTCCCGGCCGGTCCTTCATTGAAGCTTTCTTT. Encoded protein: CASSPGRSFIEAFF. Complete variable domain (other parts from reference TRBV18 and TRBJ1-1): NAGVMQNPRHLVRRRGQEARLRCSPMKGHSHVYWYRQLPEEGLKFMVYLQKENIIDESGMPKERFSAEFPKEGPSILRIQQVVRGDSAAYFCASSPGRSFIEAFFGQGTRLTVV.

This clone has just one count. V gene TRBV5-6 combines with J gene TRBJ2-3; 9 bases map to TRBD1. From germline, CDR1 is SGHDT and CDR2 YYEEEE. The CDR3 contains 13 residues. Trimming took 2 bases from V and 6 from J; bases not matched to a gene: 1. The CDR3 loop reads CASSLQGADTQYF. The DNA of the CDR3 is TGTGCCAGCAGCTTACAGGGGGCGGATACGCAGTATTTT.

V usage is TRBV5-5 and J usage is TRBJ2-7; D is perhaps TRBD1 or TRBD2 (6 bases each). Germline assignment: CDR1 SGHKS and CDR2 YYEKEE (reference sequence). This CDR3 region has 16 residues. With 0 bases removed from V and 3 bases from J, the gap between germline ends came to 16 bases. The CDR3 nucleotides read TGTGCCAGCAGCTTGGTCCCACAGGGAGGTGGCTACGAGCAGTACTTC. Translating it yields CASSLVPQGGGYEQYF.

The chain joins TRBV27 to TRBJ1-4; 8 bases align to TRBD1. CDR1 is MNHEY and CDR2 is SMNVEV in the germline V gene (reference sequence). This CDR3 region has 15 residues. The V segment lost 5 bases and the J segment 5 bases; nucleotides outside the gene matches: 7. CDR3 bases: TGTGCCAGCAGTGCGAGACAGGGGCGGAATGAAAAACTGTTTTTT. Protein sequence: CASSARQGRNEKLFF.